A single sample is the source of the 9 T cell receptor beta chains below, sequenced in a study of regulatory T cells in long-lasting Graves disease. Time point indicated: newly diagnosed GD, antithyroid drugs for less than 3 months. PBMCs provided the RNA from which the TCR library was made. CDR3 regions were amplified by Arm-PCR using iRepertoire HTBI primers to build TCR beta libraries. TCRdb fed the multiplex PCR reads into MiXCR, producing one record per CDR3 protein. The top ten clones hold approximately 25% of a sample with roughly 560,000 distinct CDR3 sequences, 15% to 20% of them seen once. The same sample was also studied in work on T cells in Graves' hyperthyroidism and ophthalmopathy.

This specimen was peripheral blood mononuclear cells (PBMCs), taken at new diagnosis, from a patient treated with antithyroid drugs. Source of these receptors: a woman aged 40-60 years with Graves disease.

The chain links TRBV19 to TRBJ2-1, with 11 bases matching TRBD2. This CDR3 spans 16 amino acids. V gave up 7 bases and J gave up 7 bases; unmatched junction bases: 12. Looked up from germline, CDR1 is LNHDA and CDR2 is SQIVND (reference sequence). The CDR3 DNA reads TGTGCCAGTACCACGGGACTAGCGGACCATGGAAATGAGCAGTTCTTC. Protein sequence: CASTTGLADHGNEQFF.

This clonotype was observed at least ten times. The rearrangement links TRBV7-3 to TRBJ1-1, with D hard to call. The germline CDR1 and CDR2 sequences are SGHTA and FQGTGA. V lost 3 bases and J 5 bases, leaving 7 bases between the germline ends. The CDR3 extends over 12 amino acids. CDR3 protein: CASSFDGTEAFF. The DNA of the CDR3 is TGTGCCAGCAGCTTCGACGGGACTGAAGCTTTCTTT.

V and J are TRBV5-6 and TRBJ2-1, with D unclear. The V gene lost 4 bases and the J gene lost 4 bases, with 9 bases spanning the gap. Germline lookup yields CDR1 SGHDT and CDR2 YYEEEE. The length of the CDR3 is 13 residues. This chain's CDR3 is CASSMNGYNEQFF. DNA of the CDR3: TGTGCCAGCAGCATGAATGGATACAATGAGCAGTTCTTC.

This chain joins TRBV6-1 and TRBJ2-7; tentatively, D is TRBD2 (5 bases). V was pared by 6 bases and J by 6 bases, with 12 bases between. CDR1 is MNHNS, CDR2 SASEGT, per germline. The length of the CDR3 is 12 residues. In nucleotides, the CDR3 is TGTGCCAGCAGGGCAGGTGGAGGCGAGCAGTACTTC. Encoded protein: CASRAGGGEQYF.

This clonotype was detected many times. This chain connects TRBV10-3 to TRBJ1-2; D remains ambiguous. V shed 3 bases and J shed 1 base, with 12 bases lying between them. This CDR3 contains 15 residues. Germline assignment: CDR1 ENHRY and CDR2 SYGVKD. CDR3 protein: CAISDPAQSNYGYTF. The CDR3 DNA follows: TGTGCCATCAGTGACCCTGCTCAGAGTAACTATGGCTACACCTTC.

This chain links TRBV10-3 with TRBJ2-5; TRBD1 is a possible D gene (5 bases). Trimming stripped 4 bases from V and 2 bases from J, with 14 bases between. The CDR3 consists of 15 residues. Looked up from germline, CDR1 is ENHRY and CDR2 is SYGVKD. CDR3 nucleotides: TGTGCCATCAGTGGGGGCTCTTCGGTACAAGAGACCCAGTACTTC. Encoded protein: CAISGGSSVQETQYF.

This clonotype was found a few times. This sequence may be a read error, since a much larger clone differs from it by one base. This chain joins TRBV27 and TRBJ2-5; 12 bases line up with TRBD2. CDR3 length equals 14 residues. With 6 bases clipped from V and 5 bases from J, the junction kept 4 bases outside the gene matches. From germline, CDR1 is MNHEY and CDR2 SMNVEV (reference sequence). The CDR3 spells CASSVGTSGETQYF. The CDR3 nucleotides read TGTGCCAGCAGCGTCGGGACTAGCGGGGAGACCCAGTACTTC.

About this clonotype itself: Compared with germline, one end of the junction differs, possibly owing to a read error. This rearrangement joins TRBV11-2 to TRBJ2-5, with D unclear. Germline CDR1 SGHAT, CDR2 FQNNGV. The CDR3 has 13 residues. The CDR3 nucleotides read TGTGCCAGCAGCCTAGAAAACGGTGGGACCCAGTACTTC. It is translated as CASSLENGGTQYF.

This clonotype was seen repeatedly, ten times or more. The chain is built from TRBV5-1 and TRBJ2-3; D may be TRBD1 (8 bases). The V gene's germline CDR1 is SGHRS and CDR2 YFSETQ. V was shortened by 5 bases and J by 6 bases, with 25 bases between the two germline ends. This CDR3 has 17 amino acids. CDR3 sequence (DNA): TGCGCCAGCAGGCCAACCCCTGGACAGGGAGGGTACGATACGCAGTATTTT. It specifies CASRPTPGQGGYDTQYF.